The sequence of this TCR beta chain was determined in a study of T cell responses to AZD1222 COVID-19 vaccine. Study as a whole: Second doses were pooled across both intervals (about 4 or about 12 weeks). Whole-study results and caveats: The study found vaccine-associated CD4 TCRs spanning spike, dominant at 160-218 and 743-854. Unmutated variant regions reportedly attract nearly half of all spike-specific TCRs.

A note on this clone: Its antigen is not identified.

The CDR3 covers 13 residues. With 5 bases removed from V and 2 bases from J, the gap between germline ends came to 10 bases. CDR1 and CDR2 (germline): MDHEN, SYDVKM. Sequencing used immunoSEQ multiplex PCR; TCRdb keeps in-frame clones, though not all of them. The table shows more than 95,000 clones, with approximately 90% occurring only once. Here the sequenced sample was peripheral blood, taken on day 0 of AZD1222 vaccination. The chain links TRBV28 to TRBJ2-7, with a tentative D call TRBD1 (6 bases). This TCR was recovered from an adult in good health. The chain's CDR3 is CASSTGQTYEQYF. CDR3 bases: TGTGCCAGCAGTACGGGACAAACCTACGAGCAGTACTTC.